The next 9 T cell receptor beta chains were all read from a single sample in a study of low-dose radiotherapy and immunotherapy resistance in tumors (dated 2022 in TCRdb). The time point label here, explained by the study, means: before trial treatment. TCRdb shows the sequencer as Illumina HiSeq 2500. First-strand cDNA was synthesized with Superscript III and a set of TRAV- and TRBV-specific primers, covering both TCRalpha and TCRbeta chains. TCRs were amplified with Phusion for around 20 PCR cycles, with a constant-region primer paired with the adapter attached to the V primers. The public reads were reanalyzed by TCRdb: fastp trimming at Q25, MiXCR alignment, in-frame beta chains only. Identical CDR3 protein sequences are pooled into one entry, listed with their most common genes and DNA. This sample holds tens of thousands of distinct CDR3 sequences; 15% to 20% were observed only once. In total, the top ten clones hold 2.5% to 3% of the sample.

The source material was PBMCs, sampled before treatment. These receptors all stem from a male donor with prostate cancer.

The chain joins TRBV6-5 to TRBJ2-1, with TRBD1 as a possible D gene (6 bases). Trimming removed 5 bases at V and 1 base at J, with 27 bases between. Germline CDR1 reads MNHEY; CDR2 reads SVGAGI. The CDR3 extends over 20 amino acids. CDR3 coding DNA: TGTGCCAGCAGTGGTTATCCTACCGGGGTTCAGGGGCAATCCTACAATGAGCAGTTCTTC. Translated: CASSGYPTGVQGQSYNEQFF.

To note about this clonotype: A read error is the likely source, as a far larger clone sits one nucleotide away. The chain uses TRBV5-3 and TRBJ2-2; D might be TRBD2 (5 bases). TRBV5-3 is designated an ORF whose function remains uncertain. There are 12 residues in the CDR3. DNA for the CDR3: TGTGCCAGCAGGCCAAATTCCGGGGAGCTGTTGTTT. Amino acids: CASRPNSGELLF.

Written as DNA, the CDR3 is TGTGCCTCACAGGGAGACTCCCTAACCGGGGAGCTGTTTTTT. It yields the protein CASQGDSLTGELFF. The J gene is TRBJ2-2, the V gene TRBV6-1, with a tentative D call TRBD1 (6 bases). From germline, CDR1 is MNHNS and CDR2 SASEGT. The CDR3 has 14 residues. Trimming shortened V by 11 bases and J by 5 bases, and 18 bases separated the two germline ends.

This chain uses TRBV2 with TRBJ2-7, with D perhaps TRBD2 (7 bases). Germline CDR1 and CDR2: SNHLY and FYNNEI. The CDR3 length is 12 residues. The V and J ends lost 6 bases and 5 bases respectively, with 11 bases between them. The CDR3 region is CASRGGGDEQYF. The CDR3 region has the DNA TGTGCCAGCAGGGGCGGGGGCGACGAGCAGTACTTC.

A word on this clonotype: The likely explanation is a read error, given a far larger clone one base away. CDR3 DNA: TGTGCCAGCAGTTTCCAGGCGGGGGCTTCTGAGCAGTACTTC. This translates into CASSFQAGASEQYF. This chain uses TRBV6-2 or TRBV6-3 with TRBJ2-7, with D perhaps matching TRBD2 (7 bases). The V and J ends lost 4 bases and 7 bases respectively, with 17 bases between them. Looked up from germline, CDR1 is MNHEY and CDR2 is SVGEGT. CDR3 length equals 14 residues.

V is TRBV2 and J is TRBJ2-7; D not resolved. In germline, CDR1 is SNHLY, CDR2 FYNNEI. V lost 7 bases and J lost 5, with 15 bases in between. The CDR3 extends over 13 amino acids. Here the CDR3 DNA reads TGTGCCAGCACCTTACTTCTTCGAGACGAGCAGTACTTC. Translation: CASTLLLRDEQYF.

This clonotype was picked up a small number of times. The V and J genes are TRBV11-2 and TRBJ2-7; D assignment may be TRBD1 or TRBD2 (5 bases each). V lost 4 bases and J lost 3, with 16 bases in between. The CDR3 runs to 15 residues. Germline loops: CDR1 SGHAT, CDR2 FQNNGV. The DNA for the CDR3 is TGTGCCAGCAGCTCCACGGGACCAGGAATCTACGAGCAGTACTTC. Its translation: CASSSTGPGIYEQYF.

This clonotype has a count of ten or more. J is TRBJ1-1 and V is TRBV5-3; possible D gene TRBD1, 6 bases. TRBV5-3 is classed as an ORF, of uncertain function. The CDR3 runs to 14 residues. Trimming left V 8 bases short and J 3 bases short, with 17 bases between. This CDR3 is CASYWEGGDTEAFF. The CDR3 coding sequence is TGTGCCAGCTATTGGGAGGGGGGGGACACTGAAGCTTTCTTT.

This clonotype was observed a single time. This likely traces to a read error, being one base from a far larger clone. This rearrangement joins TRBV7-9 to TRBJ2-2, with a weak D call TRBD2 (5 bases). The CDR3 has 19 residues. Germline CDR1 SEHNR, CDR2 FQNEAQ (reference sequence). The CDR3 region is CASSLSLTYAPLNTGELLF. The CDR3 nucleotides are TGTGCCAGCAGCTTATCTTTGACTTATGCTCCTTTGAACACCGGGGAGCTGCTTTTT.